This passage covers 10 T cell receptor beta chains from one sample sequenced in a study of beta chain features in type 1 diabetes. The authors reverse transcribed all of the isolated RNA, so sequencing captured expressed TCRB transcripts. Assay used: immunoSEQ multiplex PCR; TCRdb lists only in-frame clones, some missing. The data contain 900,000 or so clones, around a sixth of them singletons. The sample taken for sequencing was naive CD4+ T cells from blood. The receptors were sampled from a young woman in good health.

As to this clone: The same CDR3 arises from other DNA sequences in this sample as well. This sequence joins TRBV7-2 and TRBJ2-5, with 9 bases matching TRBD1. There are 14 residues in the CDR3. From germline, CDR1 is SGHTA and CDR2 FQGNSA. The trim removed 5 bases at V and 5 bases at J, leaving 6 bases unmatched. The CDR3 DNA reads TGTGCCAGCAGCCCCGGGACAGGGTCGGAGACCCAGTACTTC. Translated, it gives CASSPGTGSETQYF.

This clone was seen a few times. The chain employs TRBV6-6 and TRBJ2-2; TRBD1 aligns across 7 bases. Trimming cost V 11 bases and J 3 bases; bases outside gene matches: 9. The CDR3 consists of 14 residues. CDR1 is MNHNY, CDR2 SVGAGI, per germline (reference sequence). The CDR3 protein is CAGQPGQHTGELFF. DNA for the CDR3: TGTGCCGGTCAACCGGGACAGCACACCGGGGAGCTGTTTTTT.

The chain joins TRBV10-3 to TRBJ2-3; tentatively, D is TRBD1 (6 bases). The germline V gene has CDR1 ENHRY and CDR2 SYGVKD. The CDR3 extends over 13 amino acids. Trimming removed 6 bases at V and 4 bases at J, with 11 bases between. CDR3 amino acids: CAIRKTGPDTQYF. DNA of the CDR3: TGTGCCATCAGAAAGACAGGTCCAGATACGCAGTATTTT.

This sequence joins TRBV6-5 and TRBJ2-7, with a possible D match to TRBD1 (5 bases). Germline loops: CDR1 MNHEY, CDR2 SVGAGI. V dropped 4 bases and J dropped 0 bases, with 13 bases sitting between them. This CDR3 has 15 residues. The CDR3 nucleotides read TGTGCCAGCAGTTCCGCCCTGGACAACTCCTACGAGCAGTACTTC. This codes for CASSSALDNSYEQYF.

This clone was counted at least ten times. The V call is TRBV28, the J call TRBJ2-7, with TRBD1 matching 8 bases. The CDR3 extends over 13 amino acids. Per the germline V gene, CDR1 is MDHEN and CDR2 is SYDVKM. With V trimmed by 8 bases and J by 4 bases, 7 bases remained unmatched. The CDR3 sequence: CASRGQGPYEQYF. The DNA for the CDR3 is TGTGCCAGCCGCGGACAGGGCCCATACGAGCAGTACTTC.

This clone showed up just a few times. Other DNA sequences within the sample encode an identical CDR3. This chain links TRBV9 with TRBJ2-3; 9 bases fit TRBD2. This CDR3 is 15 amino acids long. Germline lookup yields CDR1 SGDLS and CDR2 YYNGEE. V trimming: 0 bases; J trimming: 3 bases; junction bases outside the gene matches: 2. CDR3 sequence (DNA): TGTGCCAGCAGCGTAGATAGCGGGAGTACAGATACGCAGTATTTT. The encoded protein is CASSVDSGSTDTQYF.

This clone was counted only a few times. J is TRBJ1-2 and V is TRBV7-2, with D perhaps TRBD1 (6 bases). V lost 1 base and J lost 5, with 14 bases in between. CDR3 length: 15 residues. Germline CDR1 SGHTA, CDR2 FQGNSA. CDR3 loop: CASSLEWGQLYGYTF. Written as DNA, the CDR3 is TGTGCCAGCAGCTTAGAGTGGGGACAACTATATGGCTACACCTTC.

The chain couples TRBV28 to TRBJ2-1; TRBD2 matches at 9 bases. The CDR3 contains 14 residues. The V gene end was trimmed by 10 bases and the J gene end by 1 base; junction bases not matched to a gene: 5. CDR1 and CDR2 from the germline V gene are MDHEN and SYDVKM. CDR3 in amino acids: CATIAGDSYNEQFF. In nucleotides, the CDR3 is TGTGCCACCATAGCGGGAGATTCCTACAATGAGCAGTTCTTC.

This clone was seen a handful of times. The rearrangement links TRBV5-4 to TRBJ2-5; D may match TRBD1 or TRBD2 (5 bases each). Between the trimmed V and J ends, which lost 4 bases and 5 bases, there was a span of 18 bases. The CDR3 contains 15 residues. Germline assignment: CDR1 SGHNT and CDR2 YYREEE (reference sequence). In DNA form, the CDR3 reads TGTGCCAGCAGCCCACTTTCGGGGCGATCGGAGACCCAGTACTTC. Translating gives CASSPLSGRSETQYF. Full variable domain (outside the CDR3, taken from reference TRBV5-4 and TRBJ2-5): ETGVTQSPTHLIKTRGQQVTLRCSSQSGHNTVSWYQQALGQGPQFIFQYYREEENGRGNFPPRFSGLQFPNYSSELNVNALELDDSALYLCASSPLSGRSETQYFGPGTRLLVL.

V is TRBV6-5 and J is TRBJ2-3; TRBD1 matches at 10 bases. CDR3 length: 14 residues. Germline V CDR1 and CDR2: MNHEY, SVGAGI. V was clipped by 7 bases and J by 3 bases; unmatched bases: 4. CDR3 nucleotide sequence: TGTGCCAGCACCGAGGACAGGGGGACAGATACGCAGTATTTT. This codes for CASTEDRGTDTQYF.